This is a list of T cell receptor beta chains from one sample in a study of shared clonotypes between healthy human individuals. Produced via immunoSEQ multiplex PCR; TCRdb's table is partial and in-frame only. The sample comprises under 2.5 million clones, roughly 92% of which are singletons, and 0.37% rests with the top ten. Sample: naive CD4+ T cells from PBMCs. These receptor sequences come from a man in his late teens or twenties in good health. Some clones in this sample may be carry-over from other donors' samples. The CDR3 runs from the conserved cysteine through the conserved F or W.

V gene: TRBV2
J gene: TRBJ1-1
CDR3 protein: CASTWDRGTEAFF

V gene: TRBV19
J gene: TRBJ2-1
CDR3 protein: CASSNPPMGNNEQFF

V gene: TRBV27
J gene: TRBJ2-4
CDR3 protein: CASSGGTGRNIQYF

V gene: TRBV10-3
J gene: TRBJ1-1
CDR3 protein: CATRQFMNTEAFF

V gene: TRBV28
J gene: TRBJ2-5
CDR3 protein: CASSHVLRGWETQYF

V gene: TRBV2
J gene: TRBJ2-7
CDR3 protein: CASSDRGAWGSGYEQYF

V gene: TRBV9
J gene: TRBJ1-1
CDR3 protein: CASSLPRGGTEAFF

V gene: TRBV11-3
J gene: TRBJ2-2
CDR3 protein: CASSLVSHTGELFF

V gene: TRBV29-1
J gene: TRBJ2-7
CDR3 protein: CSVEVNLGTEQYF

V gene: TRBV10-3
J gene: TRBJ2-7
CDR3 protein: CAITPGGEQYF

V gene: TRBV5-1
J gene: TRBJ2-1
CDR3 protein: CASSFGGGDEQFF

V gene: TRBV25-1
J gene: TRBJ2-4
CDR3 protein: CASKTGDIQYF

V gene: TRBV9
J gene: TRBJ2-1
CDR3 protein: CASSETGLAYNEQFF

V gene: TRBV2
J gene: TRBJ1-2
CDR3 protein: CASSEAGGAGYTF

V gene: TRBV28
J gene: TRBJ2-1
CDR3 protein: CAGEWGGLAGGNEQFF

V gene: TRBV7-2
J gene: TRBJ1-2
CDR3 protein: CASSLGQEITF

V gene: TRBV11-3
J gene: TRBJ2-2
CDR3 protein: CASSLVPVGDTGELFF

V gene: TRBV15
J gene: TRBJ1-1
CDR3 protein: CATSPQTGVNTEAFF

V gene: TRBV6-5
J gene: TRBJ1-1
CDR3 protein: CASSPRGGVETEAFF

V gene: TRBV11-2
J gene: TRBJ2-2
CDR3 protein: CASSLIDAGELFF

V gene: TRBV4-1
J gene: TRBJ1-1
CDR3 protein: CASSQYIPGNTEAFF

V gene: TRBV29-1
J gene: TRBJ2-1
CDR3 protein: CSVIDRDGRNEQFF

V gene: TRBV6-5
J gene: TRBJ2-1
CDR3 protein: CASRPGGPGNEQFF

V gene: TRBV9
J gene: TRBJ2-1
CDR3 protein: CASSVKGLSYNEQFF

V gene: TRBV30
J gene: TRBJ1-4
CDR3 protein: CAWSGSPNEKLFF

V gene: TRBV27
J gene: TRBJ1-2
CDR3 protein: CASTSGQGNYGYTF

V gene: TRBV4-1
J gene: TRBJ1-2
CDR3 protein: CASSAQGLGYGYTF

V gene: TRBV29-1
J gene: .
CDR3 protein: CSVGGHLSYEQYF

V gene: TRBV29-1
J gene: TRBJ2-3
CDR3 protein: CSGGLVTDTQYF

V gene: TRBV21-1
J gene: TRBJ1-3
CDR3 protein: CASSKDTREVGENTIYF

V gene: TRBV10-1
J gene: TRBJ1-4
CDR3 protein: CAASSRDRDEKLFF

V gene: TRBV6-5
J gene: TRBJ1-2
CDR3 protein: CASSYSQNLRGYTF

V gene: TRBV7-8
J gene: TRBJ2-1
CDR3 protein: CASSLVQGAIRFNEQFF

V gene: TRBV5-6
J gene: TRBJ2-1
CDR3 protein: CASSLVGGRNEQFF

V gene: TRBV11-2
J gene: TRBJ2-1
CDR3 protein: CASSLVLQGDEQFF

V gene: TRBV28
J gene: TRBJ2-2
CDR3 protein: CASSGLRAGELFF

V gene: TRBV9
J gene: TRBJ2-1
CDR3 protein: CASIWLARLAGDYNEQFF

V gene: TRBV29-1
J gene: TRBJ2-7
CDR3 protein: CSVAPLAASYEQYF

V gene: TRBV19
J gene: TRBJ1-5
CDR3 protein: CASSLQDRAYSNQPQHF

V gene: TRBV5-1
J gene: TRBJ2-7
CDR3 protein: CASSHPRSYEQYF

V gene: TRBV4-3
J gene: TRBJ1-2
CDR3 protein: CASSQAESGYTF

V gene: TRBV5-1
J gene: TRBJ2-1
CDR3 protein: CASSFRLAGGPRNEQFF

V gene: TRBV11-2
J gene: TRBJ2-5
CDR3 protein: CASSLVAGTVRETQYF

V gene: TRBV11-2
J gene: TRBJ1-5
CDR3 protein: CASSEAGQGSQPQHF

V gene: TRBV20-1
J gene: TRBJ2-1
CDR3 protein: CSASRGEEQFF

V gene: TRBV10-3
J gene: TRBJ1-2
CDR3 protein: CAIVADNYGYTF

V gene: TRBV7-3
J gene: TRBJ2-7
CDR3 protein: CASSPDGTSYEQYF

V gene: TRBV5-1
J gene: TRBJ2-5
CDR3 protein: CASSLGLAEYQETQYF

V gene: TRBV4-1
J gene: TRBJ2-5
CDR3 protein: CASSLHGGPGLETQYF

V gene: TRBV19
J gene: TRBJ1-5
CDR3 protein: CASSISRDQPQHF

V gene: TRBV25-1
J gene: TRBJ1-2
CDR3 protein: CASSLTGTAYGYTF

V gene: TRBV6-1
J gene: TRBJ2-7
CDR3 protein: CASSLAGESLAEQYF

V gene: TRBV18
J gene: TRBJ1-1
CDR3 protein: CASSPPGQGARGEAFF

V gene: TRBV19
J gene: TRBJ2-7
CDR3 protein: CASSRGLAGTSYEQYF

V gene: TRBV9
J gene: TRBJ2-7
CDR3 protein: CASSPQDRGNEQYF

V gene: TRBV5-1
J gene: TRBJ2-5
CDR3 protein: CASSLGALAGGTETQYF

V gene: TRBV6-5
J gene: TRBJ2-3
CDR3 protein: CASSSAGVRTDTQYF

V gene: TRBV11-2
J gene: TRBJ1-1
CDR3 protein: CASSKRDRMGTEAFF

V gene: TRBV7-9
J gene: TRBJ2-1
CDR3 protein: CASSPDGRGDNEQFF